The clone carrying this T cell receptor (beta chain) was recorded at least ten times. The antigen remains undetermined. The data originate from a study of regulatory T cells in long-lasting Graves disease. The time point denotes: newly diagnosed GD, antithyroid drugs for less than 3 months. Scientists built the TCR library using RNA that was extracted from PBMCs. Study findings and constraints: TRBV28, TRBJ1-2 and TRBJ2-5 were favored in persistent disease.

Researchers made TCR beta libraries by using iRepertoire HTBI primers and running Arm-PCR on CDR3 regions. Methods used by the authors: Samples jointly harbored fewer than 70 TRBV and approximately 15 TRBJ segments. TCRdb redid the calling of the multiplex PCR reads with MiXCR, one entry per CDR3 protein. TCRdb, not the original authors, processed these V and J calls. The sample lists roughly 610,000 distinct CDR3 sequences; roughly 16% were seen once. The CDR3 has 13 residues. Germline V gives CDR1 SGHAT, CDR2 FQNNGV. The ends were cut back, 4 bases at V and 4 bases at J, with 10 bases in the middle. This sample also belongs to another study, concerning T cells in Graves' hyperthyroidism and ophthalmopathy. This second study notes: During a first-round RT-PCR of the TCR CDR3, the HTBI primer set was used. The majority of expanded thyroid clonotypes above 0.001 also appeared in blood.

The TCR was taken from a woman aged 25 to 39 with Graves disease. Sequencing used peripheral blood mononuclear cells (PBMCs), obtained at new diagnosis, from a patient treated with antithyroid drugs. The chain couples TRBV11-2 to TRBJ1-2; D remains ambiguous. This chain's CDR3 is CASSSHMGYGYTF. The CDR3 DNA is TGTGCCAGCAGCTCCCACATGGGCTATGGCTACACCTTC.